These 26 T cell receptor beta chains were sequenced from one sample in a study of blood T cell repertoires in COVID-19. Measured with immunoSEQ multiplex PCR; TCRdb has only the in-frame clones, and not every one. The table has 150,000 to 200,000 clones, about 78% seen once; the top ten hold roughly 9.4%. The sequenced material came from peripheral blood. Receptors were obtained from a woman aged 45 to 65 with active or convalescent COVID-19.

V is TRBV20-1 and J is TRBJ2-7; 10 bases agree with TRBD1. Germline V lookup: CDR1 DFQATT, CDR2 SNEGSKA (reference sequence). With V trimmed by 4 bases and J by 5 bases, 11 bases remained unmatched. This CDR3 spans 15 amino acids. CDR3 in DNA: TGCAGTGCTATTGATAGGGACAGGGGTTTGGACGAGCAGTACTTC. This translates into CSAIDRDRGLDEQYF.

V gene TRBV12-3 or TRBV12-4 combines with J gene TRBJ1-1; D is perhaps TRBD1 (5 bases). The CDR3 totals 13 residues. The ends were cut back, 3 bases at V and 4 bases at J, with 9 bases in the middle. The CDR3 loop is CASSFGAGTEAFF. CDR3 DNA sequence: TGTGCCAGCAGTTTTGGGGCAGGCACTGAAGCTTTCTTT.

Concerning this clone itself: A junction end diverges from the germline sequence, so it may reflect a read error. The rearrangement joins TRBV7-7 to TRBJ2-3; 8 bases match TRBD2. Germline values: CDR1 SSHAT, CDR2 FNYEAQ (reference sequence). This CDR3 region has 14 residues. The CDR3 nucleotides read TGTGCTAGCAGCCTTAGCGGGGCCTCTAATACGCAGTATTTT. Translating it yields CASSLSGASNTQYF. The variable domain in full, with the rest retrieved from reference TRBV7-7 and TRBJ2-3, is GAGVSQSPRYKVTKRGQDVTLRCDPISSHATLYWYQQALGQGPEFLTYFNYEAQPDKSGLPSDRFSAERPEGSISTLTIQRTEQRDSAMYRCASSLSGASNTQYFGPGTRLTVL.

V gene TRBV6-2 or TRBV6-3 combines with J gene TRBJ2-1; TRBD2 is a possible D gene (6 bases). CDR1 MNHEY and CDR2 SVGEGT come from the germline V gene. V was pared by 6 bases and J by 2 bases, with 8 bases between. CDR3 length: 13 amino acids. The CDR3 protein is CASSREAYNEQFF. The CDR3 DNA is TGTGCCAGCAGCAGGGAGGCCTACAATGAGCAGTTCTTC.

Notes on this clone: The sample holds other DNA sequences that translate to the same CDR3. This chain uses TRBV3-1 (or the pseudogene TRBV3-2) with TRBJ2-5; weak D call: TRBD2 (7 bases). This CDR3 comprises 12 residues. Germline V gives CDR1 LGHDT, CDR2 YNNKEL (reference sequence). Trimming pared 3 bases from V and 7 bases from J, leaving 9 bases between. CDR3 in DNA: TGTGCCAGCAGCCAGGGAGGGGGGACCCAGTACTTC. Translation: CASSQGGGTQYF.

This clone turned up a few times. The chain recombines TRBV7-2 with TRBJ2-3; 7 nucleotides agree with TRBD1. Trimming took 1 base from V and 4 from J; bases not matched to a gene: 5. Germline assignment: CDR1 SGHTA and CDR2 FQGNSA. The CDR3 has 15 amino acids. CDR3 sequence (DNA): TGTGCCAGCAGCTTAGTCGGTCAGGGGGCAGATACGCAGTATTTT. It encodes CASSLVGQGADTQYF.

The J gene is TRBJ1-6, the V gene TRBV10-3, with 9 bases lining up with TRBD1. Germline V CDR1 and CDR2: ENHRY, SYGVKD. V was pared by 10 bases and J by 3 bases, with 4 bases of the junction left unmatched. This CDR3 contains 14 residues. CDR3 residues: CATQTGGYNSPLHF. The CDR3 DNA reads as TGTGCCACGCAGACAGGGGGCTATAATTCACCCCTCCACTTT.

This CDR3 is CASSVVTGWSEAFF. Here the CDR3 DNA reads TGTGCCAGCAGCGTAGTTACGGGGTGGTCTGAAGCTTTCTTT. The chain carries TRBV9 and TRBJ1-1; D not resolved. The CDR3 extends over 14 amino acids. In germline, CDR1 is SGDLS, CDR2 YYNGEE. V was cut by 0 bases and J by 6 bases, with 12 bases left in between.

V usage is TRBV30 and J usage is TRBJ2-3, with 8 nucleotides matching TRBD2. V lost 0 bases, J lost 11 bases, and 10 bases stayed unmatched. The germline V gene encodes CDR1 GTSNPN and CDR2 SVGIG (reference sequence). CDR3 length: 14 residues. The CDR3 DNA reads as TGTGCCTGGAGTGTCGGGGCGGGGGGCCTTGGGCAGTATTTT. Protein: CAWSVGAGGLGQYF.

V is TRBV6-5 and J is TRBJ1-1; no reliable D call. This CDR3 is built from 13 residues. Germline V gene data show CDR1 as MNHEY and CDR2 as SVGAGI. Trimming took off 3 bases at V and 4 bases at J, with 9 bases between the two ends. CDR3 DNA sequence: TGTGCCAGCAGTTATGGCGGGAGCACTGAAGCTTTCTTT. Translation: CASSYGGSTEAFF.

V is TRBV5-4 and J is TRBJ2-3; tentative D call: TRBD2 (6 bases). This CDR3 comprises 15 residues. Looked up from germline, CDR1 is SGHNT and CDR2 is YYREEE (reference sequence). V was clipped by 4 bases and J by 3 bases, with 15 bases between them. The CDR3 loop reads CASSTREKGTDTQYF. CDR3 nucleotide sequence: TGTGCCAGCAGCACCCGGGAGAAGGGAACAGATACGCAGTATTTT.

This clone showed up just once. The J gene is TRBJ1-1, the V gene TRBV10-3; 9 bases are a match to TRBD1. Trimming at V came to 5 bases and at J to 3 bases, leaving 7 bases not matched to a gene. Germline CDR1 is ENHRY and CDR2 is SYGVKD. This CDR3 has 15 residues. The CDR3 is CAISSDRGGDTEAFF. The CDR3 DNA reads TGTGCCATCAGTTCAGACAGGGGGGGGGACACTGAAGCTTTCTTT.

Written as DNA, the CDR3 is TGTGCCAGCAGCCAAAACAGGGGGCAAGTAGATACGCAGTATTTT. Translating gives CASSQNRGQVDTQYF. The V call is TRBV2, the J call TRBJ2-3; 9 nucleotides match TRBD1. Germline loops: CDR1 SNHLY, CDR2 FYNNEI. Unmatched junction bases numbered 9, after V lost 6 bases and J lost 5 bases. The CDR3 runs to 15 residues.

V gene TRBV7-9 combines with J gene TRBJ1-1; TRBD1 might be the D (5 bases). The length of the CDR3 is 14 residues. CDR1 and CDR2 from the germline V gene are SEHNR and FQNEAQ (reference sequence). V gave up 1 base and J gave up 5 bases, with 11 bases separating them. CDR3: CASSLGAGMTEAFF. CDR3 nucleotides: TGTGCCAGCAGCTTAGGAGCAGGGATGACTGAAGCTTTCTTT.

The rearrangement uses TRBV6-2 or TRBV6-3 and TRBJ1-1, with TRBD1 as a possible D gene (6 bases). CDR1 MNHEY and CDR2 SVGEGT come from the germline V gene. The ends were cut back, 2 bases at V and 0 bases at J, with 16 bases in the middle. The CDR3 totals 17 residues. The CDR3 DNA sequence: TGTGCCAGCAGTTACGAGGTCGGGGGGCCACTGAACACTGAAGCTTTCTTT. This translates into CASSYEVGGPLNTEAFF.

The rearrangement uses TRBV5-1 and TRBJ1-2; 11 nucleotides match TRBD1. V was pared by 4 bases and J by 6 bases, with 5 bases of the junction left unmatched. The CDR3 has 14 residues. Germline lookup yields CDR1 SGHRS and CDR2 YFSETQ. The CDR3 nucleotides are TGCGCCAGCAGCCCGGACAGGGGGCGGGATGGCTACACCTTC. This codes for CASSPDRGRDGYTF.

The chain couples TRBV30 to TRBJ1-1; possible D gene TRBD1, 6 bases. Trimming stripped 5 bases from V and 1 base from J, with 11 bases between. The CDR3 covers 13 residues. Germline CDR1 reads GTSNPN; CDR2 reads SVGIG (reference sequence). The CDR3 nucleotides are TGTGCCTGGCATAGGACAGCGAACACTGAAGCTTTCTTT. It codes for CAWHRTANTEAFF.

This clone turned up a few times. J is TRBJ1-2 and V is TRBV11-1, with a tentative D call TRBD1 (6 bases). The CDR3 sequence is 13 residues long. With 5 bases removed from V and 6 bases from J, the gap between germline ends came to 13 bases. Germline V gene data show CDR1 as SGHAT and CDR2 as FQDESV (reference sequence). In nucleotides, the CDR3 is TGTGCCAGCAGCGCGGACAGAAGGAATGGCTACACCTTC. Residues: CASSADRRNGYTF. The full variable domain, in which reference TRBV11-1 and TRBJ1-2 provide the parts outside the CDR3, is EAEVAQSPRYKITEKSQAVAFWCDPISGHATLYWYRQILGQGPELLVQFQDESVVDDSQLPKDRFSAERLKGVDSTLKIQPAELGDSAMYLCASSADRRNGYTFGSGTRLTVV.

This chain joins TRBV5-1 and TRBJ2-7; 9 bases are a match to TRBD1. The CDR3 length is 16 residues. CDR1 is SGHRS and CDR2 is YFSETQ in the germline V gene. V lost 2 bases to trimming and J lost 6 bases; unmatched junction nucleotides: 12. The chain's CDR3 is CASSFAGQGIGGEQYF. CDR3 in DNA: TGCGCCAGCAGCTTTGCCGGACAGGGGATTGGGGGCGAGCAGTACTTC. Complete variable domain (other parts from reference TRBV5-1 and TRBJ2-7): KAGVTQTPRYLIKTRGQQVTLSCSPISGHRSVSWYQQTPGQGLQFLFEYFSETQRNKGNFPGRFSGRQFSNSRSEMNVSTLELGDSALYLCASSFAGQGIGGEQYFGPGTRLTVT.

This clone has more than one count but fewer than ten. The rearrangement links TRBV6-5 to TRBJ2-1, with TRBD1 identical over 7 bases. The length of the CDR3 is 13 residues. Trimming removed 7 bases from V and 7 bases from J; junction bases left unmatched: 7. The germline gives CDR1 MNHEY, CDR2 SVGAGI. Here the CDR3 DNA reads TGTGCCAGCACCAAGAGGGGGCGGAATGAGCAGTTCTTC. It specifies CASTKRGRNEQFF.

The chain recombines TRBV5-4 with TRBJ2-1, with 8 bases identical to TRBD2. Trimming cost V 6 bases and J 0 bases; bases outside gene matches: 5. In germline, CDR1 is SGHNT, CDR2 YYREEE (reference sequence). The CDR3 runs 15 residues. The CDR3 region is CASTPTSDSYNEQFF. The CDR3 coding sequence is TGTGCCAGCACCCCGACTAGCGACTCCTACAATGAGCAGTTCTTC.

CDR3 protein: CASSLTGASGNTIYF. The CDR3 DNA reads TGTGCCAGCAGCTTAACAGGGGCCTCTGGAAACACCATATATTTT. The chain combines TRBV7-3 with TRBJ1-3; possible D gene TRBD1, 5 bases. This CDR3 contains 15 residues. CDR1 and CDR2 (germline): SGHTA, FQGTGA. V lost 0 bases and J 0 bases, leaving 6 bases between the germline ends.

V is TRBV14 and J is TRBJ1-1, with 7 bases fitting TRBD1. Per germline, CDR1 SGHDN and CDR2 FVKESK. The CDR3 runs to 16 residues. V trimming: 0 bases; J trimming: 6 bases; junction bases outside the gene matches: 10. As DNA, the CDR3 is TGTGCCAGCAGCCAAGAAGGGTTAACAGGGGCCCCTGAAGCTTTCTTT. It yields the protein CASSQEGLTGAPEAFF. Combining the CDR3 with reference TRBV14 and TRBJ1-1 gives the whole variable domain EAGVTQFPSHSVIEKGQTVTLRCDPISGHDNLYWYRRVMGKEIKFLLHFVKESKQDESGMPNNRFLAERTGGTYSTLKVQPAELEDSGVYFCASSQEGLTGAPEAFFGQGTRLTVV.

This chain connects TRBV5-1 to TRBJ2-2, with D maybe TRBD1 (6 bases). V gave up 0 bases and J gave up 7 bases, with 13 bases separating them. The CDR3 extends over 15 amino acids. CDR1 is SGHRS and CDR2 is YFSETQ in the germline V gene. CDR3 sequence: CASSLDNREGGELFF. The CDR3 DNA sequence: TGCGCCAGCAGCTTGGACAACAGGGAAGGCGGGGAGCTGTTTTTT. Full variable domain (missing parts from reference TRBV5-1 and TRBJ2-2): KAGVTQTPRYLIKTRGQQVTLSCSPISGHRSVSWYQQTPGQGLQFLFEYFSETQRNKGNFPGRFSGRQFSNSRSEMNVSTLELGDSALYLCASSLDNREGGELFFGEGSRLTVL.

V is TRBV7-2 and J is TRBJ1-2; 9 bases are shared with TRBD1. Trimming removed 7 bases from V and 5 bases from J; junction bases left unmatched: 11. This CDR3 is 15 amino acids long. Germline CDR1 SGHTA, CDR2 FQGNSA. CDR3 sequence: CASTHPRTGDYGYTF. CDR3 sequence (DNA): TGTGCCAGCACCCACCCAAGGACAGGGGATTATGGCTACACCTTC.

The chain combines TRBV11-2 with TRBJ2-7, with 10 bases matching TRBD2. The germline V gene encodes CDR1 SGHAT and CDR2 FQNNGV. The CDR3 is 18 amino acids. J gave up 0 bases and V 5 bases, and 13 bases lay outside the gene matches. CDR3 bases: TGTGCCAGCAGCACACGCCGGCCACTAGCGGGAATCTCCTACGAGCAGTACTTC. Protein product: CASSTRRPLAGISYEQYF. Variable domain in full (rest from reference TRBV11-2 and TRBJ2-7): EAGVAQSPRYKIIEKRQSVAFWCNPISGHATLYWYQQILGQGPKLLIQFQNNGVVDDSQLPKDRFSAERLKGVDSTLKIQPAKLEDSAVYLCASSTRRPLAGISYEQYFGPGTRLTVT.